Reported below is one TCR beta chain. What it binds is unknown. This sample was taken from a study of spatial heterogeneity in lung cancer. Whole-study findings and limits: At tumor resection, ubiquitous expanded TCRs were detected in blood more often than later.

V dropped 3 bases and J dropped 3; count of bases not matched to a gene: 10. Per germline, CDR1 SGHNT and CDR2 YYREEE (reference sequence). This CDR3 is 16 amino acids long. Time point reported: sample taken at primary tumor resection. Whole RNA from tumor, nontumor lung or frozen PBMC was sequenced unsorted. TCRdb analysed the 5' RACE reads with MiXCR anew, one entry per CDR3 protein. The repertoire includes tens of thousands of distinct CDR3 sequences, 10% to 15% of them detected once, and about two fifths sits in the top ten. The chain couples TRBV5-4 to TRBJ2-7; 9 nucleotides line up with TRBD2. The sequence derives from a male donor with early-stage non-small cell lung cancer. Source: PBMCs, taken at surgery. As DNA, the CDR3 is TGTGCCAGCAGCTCGCGGGAGGGACCGAAAGTCTACGAGCAGTACTTC. Translating gives CASSSREGPKVYEQYF.